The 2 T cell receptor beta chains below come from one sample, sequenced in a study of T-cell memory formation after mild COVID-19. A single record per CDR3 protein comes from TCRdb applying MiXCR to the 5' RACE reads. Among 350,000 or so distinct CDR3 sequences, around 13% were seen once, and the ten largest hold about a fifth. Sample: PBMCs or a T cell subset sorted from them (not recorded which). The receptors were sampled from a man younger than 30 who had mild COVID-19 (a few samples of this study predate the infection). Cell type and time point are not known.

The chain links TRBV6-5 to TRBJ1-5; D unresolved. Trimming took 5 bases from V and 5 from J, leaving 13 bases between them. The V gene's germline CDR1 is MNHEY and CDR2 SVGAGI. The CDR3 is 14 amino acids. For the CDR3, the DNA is TGTGCCAGCAGTAAGACAAACGCCCATCAGCCCCAGCATTTT. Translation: CASSKTNAHQPQHF.

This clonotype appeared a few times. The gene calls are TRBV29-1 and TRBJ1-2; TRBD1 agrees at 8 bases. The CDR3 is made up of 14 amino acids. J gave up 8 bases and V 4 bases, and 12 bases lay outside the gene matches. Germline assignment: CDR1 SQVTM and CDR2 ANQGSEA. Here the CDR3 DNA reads TGCAGCGTTGGGGGGCTCCAGGGGGCAGAGGGCTACACCTTC. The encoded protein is CSVGGLQGAEGYTF.